These 3 T cell receptor beta chains were all obtained from the same sample, sequenced in a study of cytomegalovirus exposure and HLA in healthy donors. PCR involved 60 Vbeta and 13 Jbeta primers. TCRdb's table, derived via immunoSEQ multiplex PCR, lists solely in-frame clones and lacks some. The profile shows fewer than 250,000 clones, about three quarters of them singletons. Sequenced input: PBMCs. The receptors derive from a woman aged 30 to 39 in good health and CMV-seropositive.

Only a few counts were recorded for this clone. This chain uses TRBV2 with TRBJ2-2; 7 bases map to TRBD2. The CDR3 loop spans 15 amino acids. J was trimmed by 7 bases and V by 8 bases; bases with no gene match: 13. Germline loops: CDR1 SNHLY, CDR2 FYNNEI. DNA of the CDR3: TGTGCCAGCCCCGTTTACGCGGGGGTGGGCGGGGAGCTGTTTTTT. It translates to CASPVYAGVGGELFF.

The CDR3 spells CASRMSVNTEAFF. The CDR3 DNA follows: TGTGCCAGCAGGATGTCGGTGAACACTGAAGCTTTCTTT. The chain links TRBV2 to TRBJ1-1; D is ambiguous. Germline V gene data show CDR1 as SNHLY and CDR2 as FYNNEI. The CDR3 runs to 13 residues. The V end was cut by 6 bases, the J end by 0 bases, with 8 bases between.

This clone was detected once. V is TRBV18 and J is TRBJ1-2; D possibly corresponds to TRBD1 (5 bases). The CDR3 has 13 residues. Germline V gene lookup returns CDR1 KGHSH and CDR2 LQKENI. V shed 3 bases and J shed 2 bases, with 7 bases lying between them. The DNA for the CDR3 is TGTGCCAGCTCACCGACAGTAAACTATGGCTACACCTTC. Protein product: CASSPTVNYGYTF.